These T cell receptor beta chains were read from a single sample in a study of metastatic and nonmetastatic thyroid tumors. TCRdb re-clonotyped the PCR reads via MiXCR. This repertoire shows tens of thousands of clones, about 30% found once; its top ten account for over 25%. The sequencing sample was made of blood. These TCRs come from a female donor with papillary thyroid cancer or a benign thyroid nodule (not recorded which). Some clones in this sample may be carry-over from other donors' samples. CDR3s include the opening cysteine and the closing phenylalanine or tryptophan. A D gene is named only where the DNA matches it firmly. Some rows mark clone size as missing; the rest say once, few, many or name a class of expanded clone.

v_gene	abundance	j_gene	d_gene	len	CDR3aa	CDR3nt
TRBV20-1	many	TRBJ2-7	-	13	CSARKGLSYEQYF	TGCAGTGCTAGGAAAGGGTTGTCCTACGAGCAGTACTTC
TRBV6-2/TRBV6-3	few	TRBJ1-2	-	12	CAIERGNYGYTF	TGTGCCATAGAAAGAGGGAACTATGGCTACACCTTC
TRBV6-2/TRBV6-3	-	TRBJ2-5	-	14	CASSPPVNQETQYF	TGTGCCAGCAGTCCGCCAGTGAACCAAGAGACCCAGTACTTC
TRBV18	many	TRBJ2-2	-	14	CASSPGADTGELFF	TGTGCCAGCTCACCAGGTGCGGACACCGGGGAGCTGTTTTTT
TRBV11-2	many	TRBJ2-7	TRBD1	15	CASRRFRDRHYEQYF	TGTGCCAGCAGAAGGTTCCGGGACAGGCACTACGAGCAGTACTTC
TRBV11-1	few	TRBJ2-2	TRBD1	16	CASSGTGTENTGELFF	TGTGCCAGCAGCGGGACCGGGACAGAAAACACCGGGGAGCTGTTTTTT
TRBV5-1	many	TRBJ2-3	-	14	CASSLEQRGDTQYF	TGCGCCAGCAGCTTGGAGCAGCGAGGAGATACGCAGTATTTT
TRBV19	many	TRBJ2-5	TRBD1	16	CASSIDRGIDQETQYF	TGTGCCAGTAGTATCGACAGGGGGATCGACCAAGAGACCCAGTACTTC
TRBV6-2/TRBV6-3	many	TRBJ1-6	TRBD1	15	CASRRGGQINSPLHF	TGTGCCAGCAGACGGGGGGGACAGATCAATTCACCCCTCCACTTT
TRBV9	medium-sized	TRBJ1-1	-	12	CASSGSNTEAFF	TGTGCCAGCAGCGGAAGCAACACTGAAGCTTTCTTT
TRBV30	medium-sized	TRBJ2-7	-	14	CAWSVSGQGYEQYF	TGTGCCTGGAGTGTGAGTGGCCAGGGCTACGAGCAGTACTTC
TRBV27	few	TRBJ1-6	-	12	CASSFTGRPLHF	TGTGCCAGCAGTTTTACGGGGCGACCCCTCCACTTT
TRBV2	many	TRBJ2-5	-	10	CASSEETQYF	TGTGCCAGCAGTGAAGAGACCCAGTACTTC
TRBV7-2	many	TRBJ2-7	-	14	CASSLVLASYEQYF	TGTGCCAGCAGCTTAGTACTAGCTTCTTACGAGCAGTACTTC
TRBV20-1	once	TRBJ2-3	TRBD2	15	CSGLAGGSSTDTQYF	TGCAGTGGTCTAGCGGGAGGGTCTAGCACAGATACGCAGTATTTT
TRBV9	many	TRBJ2-3	TRBD2	18	CASSVATGGTSMSHTQYF	TGTGCCAGCAGCGTAGCGACAGGAGGGACTAGCATGTCGCATACGCAGTATTTT
TRBV15	many	TRBJ2-1	TRBD2	15	CATSRSGKDYNEQFF	TGTGCCACCAGCAGGAGCGGGAAGGATTACAATGAGCAGTTCTTC
TRBV6-1	many	TRBJ2-2	TRBD1	14	CAEGQGLDTGELFF	TGTGCCGAAGGACAGGGTTTAGACACCGGGGAGCTGTTTTTT
TRBV30	-	TRBJ1-1	-	14	CAWSSGTGDVGDFF	TGTGCCTGGAGCTCCGGGACGGGGGACGTCGGGGATTTCTTT
TRBV6-4	many	TRBJ1-1	TRBD1	13	CASSGTDTTEAFF	TGTGCCAGCAGCGGGACAGATACCACTGAAGCTTTCTTT
TRBV11-2	medium-sized	TRBJ2-7	-	15	CASSLKGTSSYEQYF	TGTGCCAGCAGCTTAAAAGGGACCTCTTCCTACGAGCAGTACTTC
TRBV28	-	TRBJ2-7	-	14	CASSSEAQNHEQYF	TGTGCCAGCAGTTCGGAGGCACAGAACCACGAGCAGTACTTC
TRBV7-7	-	TRBJ2-7	TRBD2	15	CASSPGTSGSYEQYF	TGTGCTAGCAGCCCCGGGACTAGCGGCTCCTACGAGCAGTACTTC
TRBV11-2	-	TRBJ1-2	-	14	CASSLEGGRHGYTF	TGTGCCAGCAGCTTAGAAGGGGGAAGACATGGCTACACCTTC
TRBV7-9	many	TRBJ2-1	TRBD1	14	CASSLQGADNEQFF	TGTGCCAGCAGCTTGCAGGGGGCGGACAATGAGCAGTTCTTC
TRBV12-5	few	TRBJ2-3	-	15	CASGLGSVSTDTQYF	TGTGCTAGTGGTTTGGGTAGCGTTAGCACAGATACGCAGTATTTT
TRBV27	few	TRBJ1-6	-	16	CARGHSGTSNNSPLHF	TGTGCCAGAGGACATTCCGGGACATCAAATAATTCACCCCTCCACTTT
TRBV24-1	-	TRBJ2-1	-	16	CATSDLGAPSYNEQFF	TGTGCCACCAGTGATTTGGGAGCTCCCTCCTACAATGAGCAGTTCTTC
TRBV5-1	many	TRBJ2-7	TRBD2	16	CASSSPALAGSGEQYF	TGCGCCAGCAGCTCCCCTGCGCTAGCGGGATCGGGGGAGCAGTACTTC
TRBV5-1	-	TRBJ2-7	-	12	CASSAAPYEQYF	TGCGCCAGCAGCGCAGCACCCTACGAGCAGTACTTC
TRBV5-1	-	TRBJ1-1	-	15	CASSSADTFDTEAFF	TGCGCCAGCAGCTCCGCGGACACATTTGACACTGAAGCTTTCTTT
TRBV5-1	-	TRBJ2-3	TRBD2	16	CGSIAGTSGYTDTQYF	TGCGGCAGCATCGCCGGGACTAGCGGATACACAGATACGCAGTATTTT
TRBV24-1	-	TRBJ2-1	TRBD2	18	CATSDPTGLAGGGDGQFF	TGTGCCACCAGTGATCCTACGGGACTAGCGGGAGGGGGCGATGGGCAGTTCTTC
TRBV30	once	TRBJ2-7	-	13	CAWSGRAGYEQYF	TGTGCCTGGAGCGGCAGGGCGGGCTACGAGCAGTACTTC
TRBV7-8	many	TRBJ1-4	TRBD1	16	CASSTGTGRINEKLFF	TGTGCCAGCAGCACCGGGACAGGGAGAATAAATGAAAAACTGTTTTTT
TRBV27	few	TRBJ2-3	TRBD2	15	CVSSPPSGNTDTQYF	TGTGTCAGTAGTCCGCCCAGCGGGAACACAGATACGCAGTATTTT
TRBV5-4	many	TRBJ2-1	-	12	CASSARANEQFF	TGTGCCAGCAGCGCCCGGGCCAATGAGCAGTTCTTC
TRBV12-3/TRBV12-4	many	TRBJ2-3	-	14	CASSLQQSTDTQYF	TGTGCCAGCAGTTTACAGCAGAGCACAGATACGCAGTATTTT
TRBV6-4	-	TRBJ2-7	TRBD1	14	CASIEGTGVNEQYF	TGTGCCAGCATTGAGGGTACAGGGGTCAACGAGCAGTACTTC
TRBV20-1	many	TRBJ2-2	TRBD1	15	CSAPRQGGNTGELFF	TGCAGTGCTCCCCGACAGGGGGGGAACACCGGGGAGCTGTTTTTT
TRBV3-1	-	TRBJ1-1	-	13	CASSQALGLEAFF	TGTGCCAGCAGCCAAGCTCTGGGCTTGGAAGCTTTCTTT
TRBV4-2	many	TRBJ2-1	TRBD2	13	CASSITSANEQFF	TGTGCCAGCAGCATAACTAGCGCAAATGAGCAGTTCTTC
TRBV20-1	few	TRBJ2-5	TRBD1	15	CSARDMNGDSRTRYF	TGCAGTGCTAGAGATATGAATGGGGACAGCCGGACCCGGTACTTC
TRBV20-1	-	TRBJ2-1	-	13	CSAQRSSENEQFF	TGCAGTGCTCAGAGGTCATCCGAAAATGAGCAGTTCTTC
TRBV24-1	once	TRBJ1-5	TRBD1	17	CATSAGQGSYSNQPQHF	TGTGCCACCAGTGCGGGACAGGGATCATATAGCAATCAGCCCCAGCATTTT
TRBV4-2	-	TRBJ1-3	-	10	CASSGNTIYF	TGTGCCAGCAGCGGGAACACCATATATTTT
TRBV6-5	many	TRBJ2-1	TRBD2	15	CASSYRPGRGNEQFF	TGTGCCAGCAGTTACCGGCCCGGGAGGGGCAATGAGCAGTTCTTC
TRBV6-5	-	TRBJ1-4	TRBD1	13	CASLRDRDEKLFF	TGTGCCAGCCTCAGGGACAGGGATGAAAAACTGTTTTTT
TRBV6-1	-	TRBJ2-7	-	16	CASSAFHWGTSYEQYF	TGTGCCAGCAGTGCTTTCCATTGGGGCACCTCCTACGAGCAGTACTTC
TRBV20-1	-	TRBJ2-7	-	14	CSARVASGLLGQYF	TGCAGTGCTAGAGTTGCCAGCGGGCTGCTAGGGCAGTACTTC
TRBV12-3/TRBV12-4	-	TRBJ2-7	TRBD1	14	CASIKGGQFYEQYF	TGTGCCAGCATAAAAGGGGGACAGTTCTACGAGCAGTACTTC
TRBV28	many	TRBJ1-1	TRBD1	19	CASSFGWPGTGGMNTEAFF	TGTGCCAGCAGTTTTGGGTGGCCCGGGACAGGGGGAATGAACACTGAAGCTTTCTTT
TRBV3-1	-	TRBJ1-4	-	11	CASRGPWELFF	TGTGCCAGCAGGGGACCATGGGAACTGTTTTTT
TRBV5-1	few	TRBJ2-7	-	14	CASSFRDGSYEQYF	TGCGCCAGCAGCTTCCGGGACGGATCCTACGAGCAGTACTTC
TRBV4-2	many	TRBJ2-5	-	15	CASSQSVGGGETQYF	TGTGCCAGCAGCCAATCGGTGGGAGGGGGAGAGACCCAGTACTTC
TRBV3-1	many	TRBJ1-2	TRBD1	14	CASRQRDREGGYTF	TGTGCCAGCAGACAGAGAGACAGGGAGGGCGGCTACACCTTC
TRBV6-1	many	TRBJ2-3	TRBD1	15	CASSNPGTGSDTQYF	TGTGCCAGCAGTAACCCCGGGACAGGGTCAGATACGCAGTATTTT
TRBV5-6	many	TRBJ2-7	TRBD2	16	CASSVPGLAGYYEQYF	TGTGCCAGCAGCGTCCCGGGACTAGCGGGCTACTACGAGCAGTACTTC
TRBV7-9	many	TRBJ2-7	TRBD2	15	CASSPTSGSTYEQYF	TGTGCCAGCAGCCCGACTAGCGGGAGTACCTACGAGCAGTACTTC
TRBV20-1	many	TRBJ1-1	-	12	CSASGGNTEAFF	TGCAGTGCTAGCGGGGGGAACACTGAAGCTTTCTTT